Sequencing of this TCR beta chain was carried out in a study of blood T cell repertoires in COVID-19. V lost 11 bases, J lost 7 bases, and 17 bases lay in between. Looked up from germline, CDR1 is ENHRY and CDR2 is SYGVKD. This CDR3 spans 12 amino acids. Measured with immunoSEQ multiplex PCR; TCRdb has only the in-frame clones, and not every one. The sample holds roughly 48,000 clones; about 92% are singletons and the top ten take roughly 0.99%. The V and J genes are TRBV10-3 and TRBJ1-2, with a tentative D call TRBD1 (5 bases). The TCR comes from a man between 60 and 70 years old with COVID-19, enrolled during active disease. Sequenced material: peripheral blood. CDR3 coding DNA: TGTGCCGCCACCCAGGGATACGGTGGCTACACCTTC. This translates into CAATQGYGGYTF.